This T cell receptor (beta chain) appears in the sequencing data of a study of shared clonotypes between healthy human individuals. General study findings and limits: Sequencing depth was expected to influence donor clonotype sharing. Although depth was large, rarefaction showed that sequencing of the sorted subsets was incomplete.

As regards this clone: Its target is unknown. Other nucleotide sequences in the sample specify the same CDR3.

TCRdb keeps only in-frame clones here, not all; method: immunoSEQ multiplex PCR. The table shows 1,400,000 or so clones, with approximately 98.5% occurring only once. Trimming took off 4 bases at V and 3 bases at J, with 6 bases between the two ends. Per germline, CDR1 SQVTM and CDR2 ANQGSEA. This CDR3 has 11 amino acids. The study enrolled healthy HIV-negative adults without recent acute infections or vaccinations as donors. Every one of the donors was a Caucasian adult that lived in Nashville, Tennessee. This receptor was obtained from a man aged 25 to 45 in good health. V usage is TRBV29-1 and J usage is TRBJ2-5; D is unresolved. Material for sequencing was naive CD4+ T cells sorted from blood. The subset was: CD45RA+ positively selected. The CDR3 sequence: CSVGAKETQYF. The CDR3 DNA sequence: TGCAGCGTTGGGGCCAAAGAGACCCAGTACTTC.